The 27 T cell receptor beta chains below were found in one sample sequenced in a study of OX40 agonist ivuxolimab in advanced cancers. Clones were read by immunoSEQ multiplex PCR, and TCRdb kept only the in-frame ones, dropping some. This table holds about 69,000 clones, roughly 90% found once. Sample: CD4+ or CD8+ T cells sorted from blood, taken in a trial of the OX40 agonist ivuxolimab. The origin of the receptors is an adult with an advanced solid tumor such as melanoma, head and neck, liver or kidney cancer.

This chain joins TRBV27 and TRBJ2-5, with TRBD1 matching over 7 bases. With V trimmed by 5 bases and J by 5 bases, 8 bases remained unmatched. Germline V gene data show CDR1 as MNHEY and CDR2 as SMNVEV (reference sequence). The CDR3 consists of 14 residues. CDR3 coding DNA: TGTGCCAGCAGTAATAGACAGGGTCGGGAGACCCAGTACTTC. Translating gives CASSNRQGRETQYF.

J is TRBJ2-1 and V is TRBV11-3, with 14 bases identical to TRBD2. There are 16 residues in the CDR3. J gave up 5 bases and V 8 bases, and 8 bases lay outside the gene matches. Germline loops: CDR1 SGHNT, CDR2 YENEEA. For the CDR3, the DNA is TGTGCCAGCCGACTAGCGGGAGGGCCTGGGGACAATGAGCAGTTCTTC. As protein: CASRLAGGPGDNEQFF.

This clone was seen a single time. The rearrangement uses TRBV4-2 and TRBJ2-1; 10 bases line up with TRBD2. J was trimmed by 3 bases and V by 3 bases; bases with no gene match: 5. CDR1 is LGHNA and CDR2 is YNFKEQ in the germline V gene. This CDR3 is 16 amino acids long. The CDR3 here is CASSQRAGGGYNEQFF. The DNA of the CDR3 is TGTGCCAGCAGCCAGCGAGCGGGAGGGGGCTACAATGAGCAGTTCTTC.

V gene TRBV5-1 combines with J gene TRBJ1-1; TRBD1 is a possible D gene (5 bases). The ends were cut back, 6 bases at V and 1 base at J, with 10 bases in the middle. This CDR3 has 13 amino acids. CDR1 and CDR2 from the germline V gene are SGHRS and YFSETQ. This CDR3 reads CASNVRENTEAFF. The DNA for the CDR3 is TGCGCCAGCAACGTCAGGGAGAACACTGAAGCTTTCTTT. The variable domain in full, completed from reference TRBV5-1 and TRBJ1-1, reads KAGVTQTPRYLIKTRGQQVTLSCSPISGHRSVSWYQQTPGQGLQFLFEYFSETQRNKGNFPGRFSGRQFSNSRSEMNVSTLELGDSALYLCASNVRENTEAFFGQGTRLTVV.

This rearrangement joins TRBV20-1 to TRBJ2-7; perhaps TRBD2 as D (5 bases). Per germline, CDR1 DFQATT and CDR2 SNEGSKA (reference sequence). This CDR3 comprises 11 residues. The V end lost 5 bases, the J end lost 7 bases, and 12 bases lay between the germline ends. In DNA, the CDR3 is TGCAGTGCTGCGGGTCTTGAGGAGCAGTACTTC. Its translation is CSAAGLEEQYF.

DNA of the CDR3: TGCAGCTCCCGACTAGCGGGCCATACCGGGGAGCTGTTTTTT. It encodes CSSRLAGHTGELFF. This chain links TRBV29-1 with TRBJ2-2; 10 bases align to TRBD2. This CDR3 is built from 14 residues. J lost 5 bases, V lost 8 bases, and 8 bases had no gene match. Germline V gene lookup returns CDR1 SQVTM and CDR2 ANQGSEA.

The chain employs TRBV7-3 and TRBJ2-5, with 12 bases aligning to TRBD1. The V and J ends lost 2 bases and 4 bases, in that order; junction bases with no gene match: 5. The germline V gene encodes CDR1 SGHTA and CDR2 FQGTGA. The CDR3 is made up of 16 amino acids. The CDR3 region has the DNA TGTGCCAGCAGCTTAGGGGACAGGGGGCGAGGAGAGACCCAGTACTTC. It yields the protein CASSLGDRGRGETQYF.

The CDR3 sequence: CASSPSSGRPTDTQYF. As DNA, the CDR3 is TGTGCCAGCTCACCATCTAGCGGGAGGCCCACAGATACGCAGTATTTT. The chain joins TRBV18 to TRBJ2-3; 11 bases fit TRBD2. CDR1 is KGHSH and CDR2 is LQKENI in the germline V gene. The CDR3 consists of 16 residues. Trimming took 2 bases from V and 2 from J; bases not matched to a gene: 3. Drawing the rest from reference TRBV18 and TRBJ2-3, the complete variable domain is NAGVMQNPRHLVRRRGQEARLRCSPMKGHSHVYWYRQLPEEGLKFMVYLQKENIIDESGMPKERFSAEFPKEGPSILRIQQVVRGDSAAYFCASSPSSGRPTDTQYFGPGTRLTVL.

The DNA for the CDR3 is TGTGCCAGCAGCTTAGCCAGTTACAATGAGCAGTTCTTC. It codes for CASSLASYNEQFF. The chain uses TRBV11-3 and TRBJ2-1; the D is unclear. This CDR3 contains 13 residues. Germline CDR1 and CDR2: SGHNT and YENEEA. Trimming pared 1 base from V and 4 bases from J, leaving 5 bases between. Full variable domain (outside the CDR3, taken from reference TRBV11-3 and TRBJ2-1): EAGVVQSPRYKIIEKKQPVAFWCNPISGHNTLYWYLQNLGQGPELLIRYENEEAVDDSQLPKDRFSAERLKGVDSTLKIQPAELGDSAVYLCASSLASYNEQFFGPGTRLTVL.

The sample holds one count of this clone. This chain uses TRBV5-1 with TRBJ2-5; 10 positions agree with TRBD2. The CDR3 is 16 amino acids. The trim removed 6 bases at V and 2 bases at J, leaving 10 bases unmatched. Germline-derived CDR1 and CDR2 are SGHRS and YFSETQ. The CDR3 sequence: CASTRVSGGQQETQYF. As DNA, the CDR3 is TGCGCCAGCACCCGGGTTAGCGGGGGGCAGCAAGAGACCCAGTACTTC.

V gene TRBV28 combines with J gene TRBJ2-7; D gene ambiguous. Trimming removed 7 bases at V and 3 bases at J, with 13 bases between. CDR3 length: 13 amino acids. From germline, CDR1 is MDHEN and CDR2 SYDVKM. CDR3 nucleotides: TGTGCCAGCACCTCCGGAGCAGACTACGAGCAGTACTTC. This gives the protein CASTSGADYEQYF.

This clone was counted a few times. The V gene is TRBV6-5, the J gene TRBJ2-7, with D perhaps matching TRBD2 (5 bases). Per the germline V gene, CDR1 is MNHEY and CDR2 is SVGAGI. There are 15 residues in the CDR3. The V end lost 5 bases, the J end lost 0 bases, and 14 bases lay between the germline ends. As DNA, the CDR3 is TGTGCCAGCAGTCCCAGCGGCCATAGCTCCTACGAGCAGTACTTC. Protein product: CASSPSGHSSYEQYF.

The chain employs TRBV6-5 and TRBJ2-7; TRBD1 is a possible D gene (6 bases). The CDR3 contains 15 residues. V was pared by 8 bases and J by 1 base, with 18 bases between. Germline CDR1 reads MNHEY; CDR2 reads SVGAGI. CDR3 amino acids: CASHSPIRGSYEQYF. The CDR3 DNA reads as TGTGCCAGCCATTCCCCCATAAGGGGGTCCTACGAGCAGTACTTC.

This chain links TRBV7-6 with TRBJ2-2, with 7 bases identical to TRBD1. The germline V gene has CDR1 SGHVS and CDR2 FNYEAQ. Germline trimming cut 6 bases from V and 0 bases from J; bases unmatched to any gene: 4. This CDR3 region has 15 residues. CDR3 sequence: CASSSGQTNTGELFF. CDR3 coding DNA: TGTGCCAGCAGTTCGGGACAGACGAACACCGGGGAGCTGTTTTTT. Combining the CDR3 with reference TRBV7-6 and TRBJ2-2 gives the whole variable domain GAGVSQSPRYKVTKRGQDVALRCDPISGHVSLYWYRQALGQGPEFLTYFNYEAQQDKSGLPNDRFSAERPEGSISTLTIQRTEQRDSAMYRCASSSGQTNTGELFFGEGSRLTVL.

The chain carries TRBV28 and TRBJ1-1; 7 positions match TRBD1. With 5 bases clipped from V and 7 bases from J, the junction kept 7 bases outside the gene matches. The CDR3 spans 13 residues. Germline assignment: CDR1 MDHEN and CDR2 SYDVKM. CDR3 residues: CASSLRGVSEAFF. Written as DNA, the CDR3 is TGTGCCAGCAGTCTCAGGGGGGTGAGTGAAGCTTTCTTT. Using reference TRBV28 and TRBJ1-1 for the parts outside the CDR3, the full variable domain is DVKVTQSSRYLVKRTGEKVFLECVQDMDHENMFWYRQDPGLGLRLIYFSYDVKMKEKGDIPEGYSVSREKKERFSLILESASTNQTSMYLCASSLRGVSEAFFGQGTRLTVV.

A few counts support this clone. This chain uses TRBV19 with TRBJ1-1; D gene uncertain. The CDR3 sequence is 13 residues long. Germline CDR1 LNHDA, CDR2 SQIVND (reference sequence). The ends were cut back, 5 bases at V and 5 bases at J, with 12 bases in the middle. The CDR3 DNA reads as TGTGCCAGTAGTGAAAGGAGCAGGACTGAAGCTTTCTTT. Translated: CASSERSRTEAFF.

This chain joins TRBV13 and TRBJ1-5; D not certain. The CDR3 is 16 amino acids. Germline lookup yields CDR1 PRHDT and CDR2 FYEKMQ (reference sequence). Between the trimmed V and J ends, which lost 0 bases and 10 bases, there was a span of 19 bases. In nucleotides, the CDR3 is TGTGCCAGCAGCTTAGGCCGAGGGTTTGTCGGATTTCCCCAGCATTTT. It translates to CASSLGRGFVGFPQHF.

The chain is built from TRBV6-5 and TRBJ2-1, with D perhaps TRBD1 or TRBD2 (5 bases each). This CDR3 contains 14 residues. V was shortened by 7 bases and J by 3 bases, with 13 bases between the two germline ends. Looked up from germline, CDR1 is MNHEY and CDR2 is SVGAGI. Written as DNA, the CDR3 is TGTGCCAGCACCCGGGACCGACGCTACAATGAGCAGTTCTTC. Translating gives CASTRDRRYNEQFF.

This clone was detected only a few times. The chain's CDR3 is CASSTIYRGGLEAFF. CDR3 DNA: TGTGCCAGCAGTACGATCTACAGGGGAGGGCTTGAAGCTTTCTTT. This chain uses TRBV6-5 with TRBJ1-1; 7 bases fit TRBD1. Germline trimming cut 5 bases from V and 7 bases from J; bases unmatched to any gene: 13. This CDR3 is 15 amino acids long. From germline, CDR1 is MNHEY and CDR2 SVGAGI.

The V and J genes are TRBV5-1 and TRBJ1-3; D not resolved. The ends were cut back, 0 bases at V and 7 bases at J, with 8 bases in the middle. In germline, CDR1 is SGHRS, CDR2 YFSETQ. This CDR3 has 13 residues. CDR3: CASSLDPRNTIYF. In DNA, the CDR3 is TGCGCCAGCAGCTTGGACCCCCGCAACACCATATATTTT.

The V and J genes are TRBV5-4 and TRBJ2-7, with 12 bases lining up with TRBD2. This CDR3 spans 15 amino acids. Germline loops: CDR1 SGHNT, CDR2 YYREEE (reference sequence). V gave up 4 bases and J gave up 4 bases; unmatched junction bases: 6. The CDR3 nucleotides read TGTGCCAGCAGCGTCCGACTAGCGGGAGTGTACGAGCAGTACTTC. Encoded protein: CASSVRLAGVYEQYF.

The sample holds one count of this clone. The chain links TRBV15 to TRBJ2-2, with no clear D. CDR1 and CDR2 from the germline V gene are LNHNV and YYDKDF (reference sequence). V lost 3 bases, J lost 7 bases, and 12 bases lay in between. The CDR3 sequence is 14 residues long. The CDR3 DNA is TGTGCCACCAGCAGGTCCCTCGTGGGCGGGGAGCTGTTTTTT. Protein product: CATSRSLVGGELFF.

The gene calls are TRBV7-2 and TRBJ2-7; D not certain. Per the germline V gene, CDR1 is SGHTA and CDR2 is FQGNSA. With 1 base removed from V and 1 base from J, the gap between germline ends came to 11 bases. This CDR3 is 15 amino acids long. The chain's CDR3 is CASSLEAIESYEQYF. In DNA, the CDR3 is TGTGCCAGCAGCTTAGAAGCAATTGAGTCCTACGAGCAGTACTTC.

The sample holds a few counts of this clone. This chain uses TRBV15 with TRBJ1-4; tentatively, D is TRBD1 (6 bases). This CDR3 comprises 16 residues. V lost 3 bases, J lost 7 bases, and 18 bases lay in between. Germline V lookup: CDR1 LNHNV, CDR2 YYDKDF (reference sequence). CDR3 region: CATSRGTFTGFEKLFF. DNA for the CDR3: TGTGCCACCAGCAGGGGTACATTTACAGGGTTTGAAAAACTGTTTTTT.

V gene TRBV5-4 combines with J gene TRBJ2-7, with D hard to call. Between the trimmed V and J ends, which lost 4 bases and 2 bases, there was a span of 10 bases. CDR3 size: 13 residues. Germline loops: CDR1 SGHNT, CDR2 YYREEE (reference sequence). CDR3 coding DNA: TGTGCCAGCAGCCCGACTGGGACCTACGAGCAGTACTTC. Protein: CASSPTGTYEQYF.

V usage is TRBV15 and J usage is TRBJ2-1; 7 nucleotides align to TRBD2. The CDR3 contains 16 residues. CDR1 is LNHNV and CDR2 is YYDKDF in the germline V gene (reference sequence). V shed 1 base and J 2 bases; nucleotides not matched to a gene: 5. CDR3 sequence reads: CATSRGREIPYNEQFF. Here the CDR3 DNA reads TGTGCCACCAGCAGAGGGCGGGAGATCCCCTACAATGAGCAGTTCTTC.

This clone was observed a few times. This rearrangement joins TRBV9 to TRBJ2-1, with 12 bases matching TRBD2. The trim removed 2 bases at V and 8 bases at J, leaving 8 bases unmatched. The CDR3 loop spans 16 amino acids. CDR1 and CDR2 from the germline V gene are SGDLS and YYNGEE. The chain's CDR3 is CASSVERLAGVHEQFF. CDR3 nucleotide sequence: TGTGCCAGCAGCGTTGAAAGACTAGCGGGAGTACATGAGCAGTTCTTC.